The clone carrying this T cell receptor (beta chain) was observed a single time. The record originates from a study of blood T cell repertoires in COVID-19. The overall study: Material from acute and convalescent COVID-19 was sourced from the United States, Italy and Spain.

V was pared by 3 bases and J by 2 bases, with 3 bases of the junction left unmatched. This CDR3 has 14 amino acids. The germline V gene has CDR1 MNHEY and CDR2 SMNVEV (reference sequence). Here immunoSEQ multiplex PCR was the method, and the copy in TCRdb shows in-frame clones only, minus some. The sample records over 300,000 clones, 70% to 90% being singletons. The sequence came from a woman in her twenties or thirties who had recovered from COVID-19. Sequencing used PBMCs or T cells enriched from blood (not recorded which). The chain has TRBV27 and TRBJ1-1; 7 nucleotides line up with TRBD1. As DNA, the CDR3 is TGTGCCAGCAGTTTCCAGGGGGTAAACACTGAAGCTTTCTTT. It codes for CASSFQGVNTEAFF.